The text below deals with one T cell receptor (beta chain). These data come from a study of Ad26.COV2.S vaccination and SARS-CoV-2 variants. The treatment here: approximately 18 received Ad26.COV2.S at low or high dose, single or two shots; 5 received placebo; per-sample allocation not given. Day 63 after the first injection of vaccine or placebo was the sampling time. Profiled with immunoSEQ multiplex PCR; TCRdb holds only in-frame clones, not every one. This table holds 300,000 to 400,000 clones, approximately 90% found once. Germline values: CDR1 MNHEY, CDR2 SVGEGT. V was cut by 5 bases and J by 2 bases, with 10 bases left in between. The CDR3 has 13 amino acids.

This rearrangement joins TRBV6-2 or TRBV6-3 to TRBJ2-7, with a possible D match to TRBD2 (6 bases). This TCR derives from a person aged 18-60 years who received the Ad26.COV2.S COVID-19 vaccine or a placebo. This specimen was peripheral blood, taken in a trial of Ad26.COV2.S vaccine versus placebo. CDR3 nucleotides: TGTGCCAGCAGTGGGACTCTCGCCTACGAGCAGTACTTC. Its translation: CASSGTLAYEQYF.